The 6 T cell receptor beta chains presented below share a single source sample, sequenced in a study of T cell responses to AZD1222 COVID-19 vaccine. Sequenced by immunoSEQ multiplex PCR; TCRdb stores in-frame clones only, minus some. Seen here are approximately 190,000 clones, under 95% observed once, and the top ten hold 0.99%. The source material was peripheral blood, sampled on day 0 of AZD1222 vaccination. These receptors were obtained from an adult in good health.

This chain uses TRBV10-3 with TRBJ1-1; a possible D gene is TRBD1 (5 bases). In germline, CDR1 is ENHRY, CDR2 SYGVKD. This CDR3 contains 15 residues. V gave up 3 bases and J gave up 7 bases, with 18 bases separating them. CDR3 nucleotides: TGTGCCATCAGTGAACATCGGGACGAGGAGGGTGAAGCTTTCTTT. Its protein is CAISEHRDEEGEAFF.

V usage is TRBV27 and J usage is TRBJ2-7; tentative D call: TRBD2 (6 bases). The CDR3 length is 14 residues. CDR1 MNHEY and CDR2 SMNVEV come from the germline V gene (reference sequence). The V end was cut by 4 bases, the J end by 7 bases, with 17 bases between. CDR3: CASSSIAGSGEQYF. The CDR3 bases are TGTGCCAGCAGTTCGATCGCGGGATCGGGGGAGCAGTACTTC.

The J gene is TRBJ2-1, the V gene TRBV11-2, with D possibly called TRBD1 or TRBD2 (5 bases each). Germline CDR1 and CDR2: SGHAT and FQNNGV. The CDR3 consists of 17 residues. The V end was cut by 1 base, the J end by 3 bases, with 16 bases between. The CDR3 loop is CASSLGLLRGNYNEQFF. In DNA, the CDR3 is TGTGCCAGCAGCTTAGGATTGTTGAGGGGCAACTACAATGAGCAGTTCTTC.

The chain recombines TRBV11-3 with TRBJ2-2; the match to TRBD2 covers 7 bases. V shed 5 bases, J shed 5 bases, and the junction held 11 bases outside the gene matches. CDR1 and CDR2 (germline): SGHNT, YENEEA. The CDR3 sequence is 16 residues long. In nucleotides, the CDR3 is TGTGCCAGCAGCGATCCTTCGGGGGGTGTTACCGGGGAGCTGTTTTTT. It specifies CASSDPSGGVTGELFF.

This clone has only one observation. The gene calls are TRBV24-1 and TRBJ2-7; D is possibly TRBD2 (6 bases). Trimming took off 4 bases at V and 5 bases at J, with 11 bases between the two ends. The V gene's germline CDR1 is KGHDR and CDR2 SFDVKD. The CDR3 spans 13 residues. DNA for the CDR3: TGTGCCACCAGTGACACTAGCTTTGACGAGCAGTACTTC. Its translation is CATSDTSFDEQYF.

This clone appeared a single time. The junction and the germline gene differ at one end; a read error may be behind it. The chain couples TRBV28 to TRBJ2-7; 9 bases agree with TRBD2. From germline, CDR1 is MDHEN and CDR2 SYDVKM. The CDR3 runs to 14 residues. The CDR3 bases are TGTGCCAGCAGCTCCGGGACTAGCTCCAACGAGCAGTACTTC. This encodes CASSSGTSSNEQYF.